The T cell receptor (beta chain) under discussion was sequenced for a study of T cells in Graves' hyperthyroidism and ophthalmopathy. This clonotype was recorded many times. Authors of the study amplified TCR beta CDR3 regions from RNA transcripts. The HTBI primer set served for first-round RT-PCR of the TCR CDR3. TCRdb recomputed calls from the multiplex PCR reads with MiXCR, one row per CDR3 protein. This sample has 300,000 to 350,000 distinct CDR3 sequences, with roughly 13% found just once. CDR3 length equals 16 residues. V shed 4 bases and J 2 bases; nucleotides not matched to a gene: 7. This rearrangement joins TRBV12-3 or TRBV12-4 to TRBJ2-2; 7 bases map to TRBD2. Sequencing was done on a sample of blood. This receptor was taken from a woman aged 30 to 39 with Graves' hyperthyroidism. CDR3 amino acids: CASSSGLAVNTGELFF. For the CDR3, the DNA is TGTGCCAGCAGTTCCGGGCTAGCGGTTAACACCGGGGAGCTGTTTTTT.